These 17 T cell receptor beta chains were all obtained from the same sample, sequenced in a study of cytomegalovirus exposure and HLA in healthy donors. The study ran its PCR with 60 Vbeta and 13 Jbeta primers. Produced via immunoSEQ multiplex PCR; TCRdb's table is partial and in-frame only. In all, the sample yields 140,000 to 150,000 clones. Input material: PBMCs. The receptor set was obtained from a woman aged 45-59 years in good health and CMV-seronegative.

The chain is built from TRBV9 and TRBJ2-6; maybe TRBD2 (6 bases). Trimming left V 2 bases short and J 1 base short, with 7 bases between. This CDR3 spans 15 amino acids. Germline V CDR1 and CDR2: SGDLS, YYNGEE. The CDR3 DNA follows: TGTGCCAGCAGCGTTCGGGAGTCTGGGGCCAACGTCCTGACTTTC. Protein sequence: CASSVRESGANVLTF.

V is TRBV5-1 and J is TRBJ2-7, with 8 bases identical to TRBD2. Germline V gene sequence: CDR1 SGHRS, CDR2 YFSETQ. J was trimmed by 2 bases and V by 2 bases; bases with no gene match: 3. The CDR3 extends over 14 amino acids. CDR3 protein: CASSLTSGTYEQYF. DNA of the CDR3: TGCGCCAGCAGCTTAACTAGCGGAACCTACGAGCAGTACTTC.

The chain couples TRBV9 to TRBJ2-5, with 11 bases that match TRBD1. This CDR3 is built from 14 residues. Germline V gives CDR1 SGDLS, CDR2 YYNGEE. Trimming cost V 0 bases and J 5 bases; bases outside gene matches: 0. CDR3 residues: CASSVGDRGETQYF. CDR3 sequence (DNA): TGTGCCAGCAGCGTAGGGGACAGGGGGGAGACCCAGTACTTC.

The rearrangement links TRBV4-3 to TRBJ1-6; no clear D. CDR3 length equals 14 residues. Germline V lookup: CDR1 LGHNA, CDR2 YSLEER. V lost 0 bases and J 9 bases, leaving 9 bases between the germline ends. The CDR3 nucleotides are TGCGCCAGCAGCCAAGAAGTGGTGCGTTCACCCCTCCACTTT. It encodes CASSQEVVRSPLHF.

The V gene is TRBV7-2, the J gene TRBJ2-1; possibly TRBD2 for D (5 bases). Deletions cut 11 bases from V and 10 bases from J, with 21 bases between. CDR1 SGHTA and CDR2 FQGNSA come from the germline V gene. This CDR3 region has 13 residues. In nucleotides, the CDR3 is TGTGCCGCGGGTTTTAATCCCTCGAGGGAGCAGTTCTTC. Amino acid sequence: CAAGFNPSREQFF.

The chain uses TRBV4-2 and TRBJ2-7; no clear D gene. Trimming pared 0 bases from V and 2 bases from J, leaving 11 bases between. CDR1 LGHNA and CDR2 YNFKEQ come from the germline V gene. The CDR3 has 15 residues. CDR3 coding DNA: TGTGCCAGCAGCCAAGATCATCTAGGCGCCTACGAGCAGTACTTC. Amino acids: CASSQDHLGAYEQYF.

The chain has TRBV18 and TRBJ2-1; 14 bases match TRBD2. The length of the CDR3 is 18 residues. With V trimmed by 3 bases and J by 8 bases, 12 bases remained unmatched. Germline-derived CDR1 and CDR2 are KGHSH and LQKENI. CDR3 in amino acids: CASSPTPGTSGGGDEQFF. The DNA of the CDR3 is TGTGCCAGCTCACCCACTCCCGGGACTAGCGGGGGTGGGGATGAGCAGTTCTTC.

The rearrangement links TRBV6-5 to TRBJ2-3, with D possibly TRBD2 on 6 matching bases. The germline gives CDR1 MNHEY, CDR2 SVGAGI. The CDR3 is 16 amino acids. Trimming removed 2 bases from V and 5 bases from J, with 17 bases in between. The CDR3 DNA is TGTGCCAGCAGTTACGGGGTCGGGAGCGGAATAGATACGCAGTATTTT. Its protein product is CASSYGVGSGIDTQYF.

CDR3 protein: CASMRTGGLGYTF. As DNA, the CDR3 is TGTGCCAGCATGAGGACAGGCGGTTTAGGCTACACCTTC. The gene calls are TRBV27 and TRBJ1-2, with 7 bases fitting TRBD1. CDR1 is MNHEY and CDR2 is SMNVEV in the germline V gene (reference sequence). This CDR3 comprises 13 residues. V lost 7 bases to trimming and J lost 8 bases; unmatched junction nucleotides: 10.

The chain's CDR3 is CASSLVSGDDYGYTF. Written as DNA, the CDR3 is TGTGCCAGCAGCTTAGTTTCAGGGGACGACTATGGCTACACCTTC. J is TRBJ1-2 and V is TRBV7-2; D is possibly TRBD1 (6 bases). This CDR3 comprises 15 residues. V lost 1 base and J 3 bases, leaving 12 bases between the germline ends. Germline V gene data show CDR1 as SGHTA and CDR2 as FQGNSA.

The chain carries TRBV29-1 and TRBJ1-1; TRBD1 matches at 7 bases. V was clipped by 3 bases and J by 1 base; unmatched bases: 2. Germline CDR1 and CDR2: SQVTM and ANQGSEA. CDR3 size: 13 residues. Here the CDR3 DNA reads TGCAGCGTTGAGGGACAGACGAACACTGAAGCTTTCTTT. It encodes CSVEGQTNTEAFF. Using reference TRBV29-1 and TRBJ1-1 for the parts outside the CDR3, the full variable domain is SAVISQKPSRDICQRGTSLTIQCQVDSQVTMMFWYRQQPGQSLTLIATANQGSEATYESGFVIDKFPISRPNLTFSTLTVSNMSPEDSSIYLCSVEGQTNTEAFFGQGTRLTVV.

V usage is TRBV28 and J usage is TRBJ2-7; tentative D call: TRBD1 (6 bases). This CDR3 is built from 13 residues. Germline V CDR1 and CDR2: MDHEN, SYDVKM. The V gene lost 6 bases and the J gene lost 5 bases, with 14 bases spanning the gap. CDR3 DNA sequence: TGTGCCAGCAGCCCAACAGGGAACCACGAGCAGTACTTC. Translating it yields CASSPTGNHEQYF.

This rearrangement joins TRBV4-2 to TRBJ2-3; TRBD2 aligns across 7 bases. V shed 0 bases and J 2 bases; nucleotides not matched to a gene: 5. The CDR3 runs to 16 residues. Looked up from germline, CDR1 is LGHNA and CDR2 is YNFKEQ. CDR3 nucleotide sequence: TGTGCCAGCAGCCAAGATTGGGGGGGTTACACAGATACGCAGTATTTT. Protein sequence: CASSQDWGGYTDTQYF.

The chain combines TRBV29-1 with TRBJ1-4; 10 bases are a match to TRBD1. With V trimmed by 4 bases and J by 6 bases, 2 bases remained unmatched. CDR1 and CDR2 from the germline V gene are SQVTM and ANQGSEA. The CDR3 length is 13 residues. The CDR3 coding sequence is TGCAGCGTTGCCGGGACAGGGGATGAAAAACTGTTTTTT. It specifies CSVAGTGDEKLFF.

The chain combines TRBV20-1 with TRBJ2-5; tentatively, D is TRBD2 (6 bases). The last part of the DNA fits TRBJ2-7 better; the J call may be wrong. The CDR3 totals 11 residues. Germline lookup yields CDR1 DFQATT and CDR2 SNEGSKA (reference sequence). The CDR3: CSATGLHEQYF. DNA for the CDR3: TGCAGTGCTACGGGACTCCACGAGCAGTACTTC.

CDR3 bases: TGCAGCCGCCCCAGGCAGGGGAACACTGAAGCTTTCTTT. Translating it yields CSRPRQGNTEAFF. This chain joins TRBV29-1 and TRBJ1-1; possibly TRBD1 for D (5 bases). Germline CDR1 is SQVTM and CDR2 is ANQGSEA. The V gene lost 8 bases and the J gene lost 1 base, with 14 bases spanning the gap. The CDR3 sequence is 13 residues long.

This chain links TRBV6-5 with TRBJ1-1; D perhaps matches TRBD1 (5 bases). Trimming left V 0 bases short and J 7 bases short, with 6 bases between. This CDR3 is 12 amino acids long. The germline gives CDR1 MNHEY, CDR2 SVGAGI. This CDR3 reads CASSYSQGEAFF. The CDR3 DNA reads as TGTGCCAGCAGTTACTCCCAGGGTGAAGCTTTCTTT.